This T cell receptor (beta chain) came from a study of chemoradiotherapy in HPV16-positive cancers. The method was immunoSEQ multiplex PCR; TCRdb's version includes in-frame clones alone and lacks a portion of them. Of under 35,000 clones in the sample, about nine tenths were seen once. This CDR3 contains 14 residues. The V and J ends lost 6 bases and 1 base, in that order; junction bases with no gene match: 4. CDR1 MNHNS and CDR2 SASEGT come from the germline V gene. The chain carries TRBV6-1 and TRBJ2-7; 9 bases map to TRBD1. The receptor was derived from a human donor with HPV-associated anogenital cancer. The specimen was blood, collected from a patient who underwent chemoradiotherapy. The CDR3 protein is CASRPGQGSYEQYF. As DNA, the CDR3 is TGTGCCAGCAGGCCGGGACAGGGTTCCTACGAGCAGTACTTC.